The clone carrying this T cell receptor (beta chain) was counted a single time. This sample is part of a study of blood T cell repertoires in COVID-19. With 8 bases removed from V and 6 bases from J, the gap between germline ends came to 17 bases. CDR1 and CDR2 from the germline V gene are MDHEN and SYDVKM. The CDR3 has 14 residues. The data were produced by immunoSEQ multiplex PCR, yet TCRdb's version contains in-frame clones alone and is incomplete. The sample comprises about 150,000 clones, about 90% of which are singletons, and under 4.5% rests with the top ten. V and J are TRBV28 and TRBJ2-1; perhaps TRBD2 as D (6 bases). The receptor was isolated from a woman between 40 and 50 years old who had been exposed to COVID-19. Sequenced sample: PBMCs or T cells enriched from blood (not recorded which). The CDR3 is CASQTRNGFNEQFF. The CDR3 bases are TGTGCCAGCCAGACTAGGAACGGTTTCAATGAGCAGTTCTTC.